This entry lists 2 T cell receptor beta chains sequenced from one sample in a study of blood T cells in healthy people across ages. A J-beta primer mix and a sample-barcoded 5' primer were used in a second PCR of about 7 to 12 cycles. TCRdb analysed the 5' RACE reads with MiXCR anew, one entry per CDR3 protein. Of 780,000 or so distinct CDR3 sequences detected, 25% appear once; the ten largest clones hold approximately 4%. These data were also filed under a second study, of T cells of mothers and their children.

What was sequenced was blood. Receptors were obtained from a boy aged 5-17 years in good health.

This clonotype appeared a few times. This chain uses TRBV27 with TRBJ2-7, with D possibly being TRBD2 (6 bases). V was cut by 6 bases and J by 4 bases, with 25 bases left in between. This CDR3 has 17 amino acids. CDR1 and CDR2 (germline): MNHEY, SMNVEV (reference sequence). The CDR3 sequence is CASSLARGSLSGYEQYF. CDR3 DNA: TGTGCCAGCAGCCTAGCCCGGGGGAGTCTGTCGGGGTACGAGCAGTACTTC.

This clonotype was detected a few times. This CDR3 is missing its conserved last phenylalanine or tryptophan, likely due to a read error. The chain has TRBV29-1 and TRBJ2-7; 11 bases match TRBD2. With 7 bases clipped from V and 3 bases from J, the junction kept 11 bases outside the gene matches. This CDR3 has 15 amino acids. Germline CDR1 SQVTM, CDR2 ANQGSEA. The CDR3 coding sequence is TGCAGCGCTCAAAGGACCGGGACTAGCGGCTACGAGCAGTACCTC. Its translation: CSAQRTGTSGYEQYL.